This paragraph reports one T cell receptor beta chain. Its antigen remains unidentified. TCRdb reprocessed the 5' RACE reads with MiXCR, giving one entry per CDR3 protein. Among about 570,000 distinct CDR3 sequences listed, 9% to 10% were seen once. This sample is part of a study of identical twins. General study results and limits: Out-of-frame beta sequences exhibited a weaker degree of excess twin sharing. Models, which agreed with sharing between unrelated individuals, nonetheless underestimated the out-of-frame TCR alpha sharing seen in monozygotic twins. With abundant cord blood beta clonotypes, insertions were fewer; memory repertoires showed no such pattern.

The V gene end was trimmed by 2 bases and the J gene end by 1 base; junction bases not matched to a gene: 3. This CDR3 has 15 residues. The germline gives CDR1 SQVTM, CDR2 ANQGSEA. These data were also filed under a second study, of yellow fever vaccine responses in identical twins.

The chain links TRBV29-1 to TRBJ2-1; 9 nucleotides line up with TRBD2. The source material was PBMCs. This clonotype was sampled from a woman between 18 and 29 years old in good health. The CDR3 here is CSVESSGSSYNEQFF. The CDR3 bases are TGCAGCGTTGAAAGTAGCGGGAGTTCCTACAATGAGCAGTTCTTC.